The clone carrying this T cell receptor beta chain appeared a few times. The antigen is unknown. This CDR3 has 15 amino acids. Germline V gene lookup returns CDR1 SGHTA and CDR2 FQGNSA. The V end lost 2 bases, the J end lost 10 bases, and 15 bases lay between the germline ends. These data come from a study of blood T cells in healthy people across ages. The study, taken as a whole, reports: Strong correlation existed between TCR beta diversity and naive T cell percentage.

The use of a sample-barcoded 5' primer and a J-beta primer mix characterized a second PCR of roughly 6 to 11 cycles. TCRdb called the 5' RACE reads again in MiXCR, with one record for every CDR3 protein. The sample consists of around 650,000 distinct CDR3 sequences, over 40% of them appearing once. Healthy Caucasians from Russia aged roughly 6 to 95 served as donors. Isolating PBMCs gave at least 7 million of these cells per sample. The receptor was isolated from a man at least 80 years old in good health. This chain links TRBV7-2 with TRBJ1-6, with D tentatively TRBD1 (6 bases). Material for sequencing was blood. CDR3 loop: CASSLLGGSGSPLHF. CDR3 coding DNA: TGTGCCAGCAGCTTACTAGGGGGTTCTGGGTCACCCCTCCACTTT.